These T cell receptor beta chains were read from a single sample in a study of identical twins. TCRdb called the 5' RACE reads again in MiXCR, with one record for every CDR3 protein. The table has about 660,000 distinct CDR3 sequences, over 8.5% seen once; the top ten hold roughly 0.97%. This sample also appeared in a second study, on yellow fever vaccine responses in identical twins.

Sequenced sample: PBMCs. All receptors derive from a woman between 18 and 29 years old in good health. Each CDR3 is given with its conserved first and last residue. A D gene is named only where the DNA matches it firmly. Some rows mark clone size as missing; the rest say once, few, many or name a class of expanded clone.

CDR3 length: 14
V gene: TRBV9
D gene: -
J gene: TRBJ2-1
clone size: many
CDR3 protein: CASSVGDQYNEQFF
CDR3 DNA: TGTGCCAGCAGCGTAGGAGACCAGTACAATGAGCAGTTCTTC

CDR3 length: 14
V gene: TRBV20-1
D gene: TRBD2
J gene: TRBJ2-7
clone size: few
CDR3 protein: CSARDPLAGYEQYF
CDR3 DNA: TGCAGTGCTAGAGATCCCCTAGCGGGCTACGAGCAGTACTTC

CDR3 length: 14
V gene: TRBV20-1
D gene: TRBD1
J gene: TRBJ1-5
clone size: few
CDR3 protein: CSASPGQGDQPQHF
CDR3 DNA: TGCAGTGCTAGTCCGGGACAGGGCGATCAGCCCCAGCATTTT

CDR3 length: 15
V gene: TRBV20-1
D gene: TRBD2
J gene: TRBJ2-1
clone size: many
CDR3 protein: CSARVPGGAYNEQFF
CDR3 DNA: TGCAGTGCTAGAGTTCCGGGAGGGGCCTACAATGAGCAGTTCTTC

CDR3 length: 15
V gene: TRBV20-1
D gene: TRBD2
J gene: TRBJ2-7
clone size: -
CDR3 protein: CSATNSGRPKNEQCF
CDR3 DNA: TGCAGTGCCACCAATAGCGGGAGGCCCAAGAACGAGCAGTGCTTC

CDR3 length: 13
V gene: TRBV5-6
D gene: -
J gene: TRBJ1-2
clone size: few
CDR3 protein: CASSMTVNYGYTF
CDR3 DNA: TGTGCCAGCAGCATGACAGTAAACTATGGCTACACCTTC

CDR3 length: 17
V gene: TRBV4-3
D gene: -
J gene: TRBJ2-1
clone size: few
CDR3 protein: CASSQEAWPDSYNEQFF
CDR3 DNA: TGCGCCAGCAGCCAAGAGGCCTGGCCAGACTCCTACAATGAGCAGTTCTTC

CDR3 length: 16
V gene: TRBV29-1
D gene: TRBD1
J gene: TRBJ2-3
clone size: -
CDR3 protein: CSVAGTVVSSTDTQYF
CDR3 DNA: TGCAGCGTTGCGGGGACAGTAGTTTCTAGCACAGATACGCAGTATTTT

CDR3 length: 12
V gene: TRBV7-2
D gene: -
J gene: TRBJ2-7
clone size: many
CDR3 protein: CASSLARYEQYF
CDR3 DNA: TGTGCCAGCAGCTTAGCTCGCTACGAGCAGTACTTC

CDR3 length: 16
V gene: TRBV6-5
D gene: -
J gene: TRBJ2-3
clone size: many
CDR3 protein: CASSYSSPVVTDTQYF
CDR3 DNA: TGTGCCAGCAGTTACTCTAGCCCGGTTGTGACAGATACGCAGTATTTT

CDR3 length: 15
V gene: TRBV6-5
D gene: TRBD2
J gene: TRBJ2-1
clone size: few
CDR3 protein: CASSSPGGIRSEQFF
CDR3 DNA: TGTGCCAGCAGTTCCCCGGGGGGAATAAGGAGTGAGCAGTTCTTC